One and the same sample provided the 13 T cell receptor beta chains below, sequenced in a study of graft-versus-host responses after intestinal transplantation (TCRdb year 2021). Preparation of the library involved the immunoSEQ multiplex PCR assay. The table was pulled from immuneACCESS by TCRdb, which kept in-frame rearrangements only. Such tables lose some clones; where checked, under half of the loss comes from unresolved V genes, and the rest has no known cause. The sample table shows 90,000 to 100,000 clones, and roughly 88% are seen once. The ten largest clones capture more than 1.4% of the sample. The sample consisted of PBMCs, taken 255 days after intestinal transplant. These receptors were collected from a human patient who received an intestinal transplant, so some T cells may come from the graft donor.

This clone was observed a single time. V usage is TRBV2 and J usage is TRBJ2-3; D is possibly TRBD1 or TRBD2 (6 bases each). V lost 1 base and J lost 2, with 10 bases in between. CDR3 length: 15 residues. The germline CDR1 and CDR2 sequences are SNHLY and FYNNEI. CDR3 bases: TGTGCCAGCAGTGAAGGAGGGGGGCCCACAGATACGCAGTATTTT. It translates to CASSEGGGPTDTQYF.

CDR3 region: CAISRGQGYQDEQFF. CDR3 nucleotide sequence: TGCGCCATTAGCCGGGGACAGGGGTATCAGGATGAGCAGTTCTTC. V and J are TRBV10-2 and TRBJ2-1, with 10 bases fitting TRBD1. CDR3 length: 15 amino acids. With 10 bases clipped from V and 8 bases from J, the junction kept 14 bases outside the gene matches. CDR1 and CDR2 from the germline V gene are WSHSY and SAAADI.

The rearrangement uses TRBV11-3 and TRBJ2-1; D remains unclear. V lost 2 bases and J lost 7, with 18 bases in between. Looked up from germline, CDR1 is SGHNT and CDR2 is YENEEA. The CDR3 length is 16 residues. CDR3 loop: CASSLTGQSSRNEQFF. CDR3 DNA: TGTGCCAGCAGCTTAACGGGTCAGAGCAGCCGTAATGAGCAGTTCTTC.

The rearrangement uses TRBV6-5 and TRBJ2-5; D is unclear. V lost 7 bases, J lost 1 base, and 10 bases lay in between. This CDR3 comprises 13 residues. CDR1 is MNHEY and CDR2 is SVGAGI in the germline V gene. The CDR3 sequence: CASTAPFQETQYF. The CDR3 DNA reads as TGTGCCAGCACCGCACCGTTCCAAGAGACCCAGTACTTC.

This rearrangement joins TRBV15 to TRBJ1-2; possibly TRBD1 for D (6 bases). Deletions cut 1 base from V and 6 bases from J, with 12 bases between. The CDR3 consists of 14 residues. Germline CDR1 is LNHNV and CDR2 is YYDKDF (reference sequence). In nucleotides, the CDR3 is TGTGCCACCAGCAGAGGCAGGACAGTCAATGGCTACACCTTC. Translated, it gives CATSRGRTVNGYTF.

This clone has more than one count but fewer than ten. The chain has TRBV10-3 and TRBJ1-1, with TRBD1 identical over 7 bases. CDR1 is ENHRY and CDR2 is SYGVKD in the germline V gene. CDR3 length equals 14 residues. J gave up 3 bases and V 8 bases, and 9 bases lay outside the gene matches. The DNA of the CDR3 is TGTGCCATCCGCCGACAGGGATCGGACACTGAAGCTTTCTTT. Its protein is CAIRRQGSDTEAFF.

The chain uses TRBV2 and TRBJ2-7, with D possibly called TRBD1 or TRBD2 (5 bases each). The CDR3 runs to 17 residues. Per germline, CDR1 SNHLY and CDR2 FYNNEI. The V end lost 7 bases, the J end lost 2 bases, and 24 bases lay between the germline ends. DNA of the CDR3: TGTGCCAGCAATCATCAGGGAGAGTATGCCAGCCCCTACGAGCAGTACGTC. Amino acids: CASNHQGEYASPYEQYV.

V gene TRBV30 combines with J gene TRBJ1-1; TRBD1 might be the D (6 bases). V dropped 5 bases and J dropped 4 bases, with 23 bases sitting between them. This CDR3 contains 16 residues. CDR1 GTSNPN and CDR2 SVGIG come from the germline V gene (reference sequence). CDR3: CAWQGQYGARITEAFF. The DNA for the CDR3 is TGTGCCTGGCAGGGGCAGTACGGGGCTAGGATCACTGAAGCTTTCTTT.

This rearrangement joins TRBV9 to TRBJ2-7; D remains unclear. The germline CDR1 and CDR2 sequences are SGDLS and YYNGEE. The CDR3 extends over 15 amino acids. The V and J ends lost 0 bases and 0 bases respectively, with 10 bases between them. The DNA of the CDR3 is TGTGCCAGCAGCGTAGCCCCCGGTAGCTCCTACGAGCAGTACTTC. Residues: CASSVAPGSSYEQYF. Full variable domain (remainder filled in from reference TRBV9 and TRBJ2-7): DSGVTQTPKHLITATGQRVTLRCSPRSGDLSVYWYQQSLDQGLQFLIQYYNGEERAKGNILERFSAQQFPDLHSELNLSSLELGDSALYFCASSVAPGSSYEQYFGPGTRLTVT.

CDR3 DNA sequence: TGTGCCAGCAGTTTGAAGGACCCAAAGCCCTACGAGCAGTACTTC. Its translation is CASSLKDPKPYEQYF. The gene calls are TRBV5-4 and TRBJ2-7; D call uncertain. Germline assignment: CDR1 SGHNT and CDR2 YYREEE (reference sequence). The CDR3 is 15 amino acids. The V end lost 5 bases, the J end lost 2 bases, and 17 bases lay between the germline ends. Looking up the rest from reference TRBV5-4 and TRBJ2-7 gives the full variable domain: ETGVTQSPTHLIKTRGQQVTLRCSSQSGHNTVSWYQQALGQGPQFIFQYYREEENGRGNFPPRFSGLQFPNYSSELNVNALELDDSALYLCASSLKDPKPYEQYFGPGTRLTVT.

The rearrangement uses TRBV7-6 and TRBJ1-1; D is possibly TRBD1 (5 bases). There are 17 residues in the CDR3. Germline V gene data show CDR1 as SGHVS and CDR2 as FNYEAQ. V was cut by 0 bases and J by 1 base, with 15 bases left in between. The CDR3 sequence is CASSLAAGWGGNTEAFF. The CDR3 DNA reads as TGTGCCAGCAGCTTAGCGGCAGGGTGGGGGGGGAACACTGAAGCTTTCTTT.

V and J are TRBV19 and TRBJ2-1; the match to TRBD2 covers 9 bases. V gave up 4 bases and J gave up 9 bases; unmatched junction bases: 7. This CDR3 spans 14 amino acids. Germline V lookup: CDR1 LNHDA, CDR2 SQIVND (reference sequence). The CDR3 loop reads CASSNGGREREQFF. The DNA of the CDR3 is TGTGCCAGTAGTAATGGCGGGAGGGAACGTGAGCAGTTCTTC.

The genes are TRBV5-1 and TRBJ2-3; the match to TRBD2 covers 8 bases. V trimming: 3 bases; J trimming: 0 bases; junction bases outside the gene matches: 0. The CDR3 extends over 14 amino acids. CDR1 is SGHRS, CDR2 YFSETQ, per germline. CDR3 bases: TGCGCCAGCAGCTCTAGCGGGAGCACAGATACGCAGTATTTT. Residues: CASSSSGSTDTQYF.